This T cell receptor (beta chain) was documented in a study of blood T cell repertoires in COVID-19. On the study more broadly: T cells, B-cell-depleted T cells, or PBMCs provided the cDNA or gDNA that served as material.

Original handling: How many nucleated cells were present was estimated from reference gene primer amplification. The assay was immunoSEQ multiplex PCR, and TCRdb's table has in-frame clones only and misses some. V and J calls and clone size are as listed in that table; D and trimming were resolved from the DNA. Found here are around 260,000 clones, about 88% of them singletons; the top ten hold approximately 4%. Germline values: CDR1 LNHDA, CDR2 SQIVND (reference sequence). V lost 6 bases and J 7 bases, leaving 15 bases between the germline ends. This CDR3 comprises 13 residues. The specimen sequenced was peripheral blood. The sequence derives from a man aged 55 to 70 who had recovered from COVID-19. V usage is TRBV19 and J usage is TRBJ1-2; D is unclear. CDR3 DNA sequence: TGTGCCAGTAGGGCTACAGATGTCTTTGGCTACACCTTC. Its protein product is CASRATDVFGYTF.